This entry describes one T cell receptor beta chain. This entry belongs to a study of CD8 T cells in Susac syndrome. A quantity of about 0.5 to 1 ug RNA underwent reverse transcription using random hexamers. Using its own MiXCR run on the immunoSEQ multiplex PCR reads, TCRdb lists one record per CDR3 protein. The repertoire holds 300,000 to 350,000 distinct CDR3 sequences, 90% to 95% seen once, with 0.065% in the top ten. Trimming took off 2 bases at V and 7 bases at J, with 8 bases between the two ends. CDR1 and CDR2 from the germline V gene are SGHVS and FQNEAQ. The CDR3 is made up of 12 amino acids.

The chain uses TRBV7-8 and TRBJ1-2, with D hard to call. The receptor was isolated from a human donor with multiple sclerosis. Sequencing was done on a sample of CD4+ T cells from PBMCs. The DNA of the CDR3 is TGTGCCAGCAGCTTAAATGGGGTTGGCTACACCTTC. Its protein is CASSLNGVGYTF. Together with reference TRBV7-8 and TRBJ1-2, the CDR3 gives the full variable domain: GAGVSQSPRYKVAKRGQDVALRCDPISGHVSLFWYQQALGQGPEFLTYFQNEAQLDKSGLPSDRFFAERPEGSVSTLKIQRTQQEDSAVYLCASSLNGVGYTFGSGTRLTVV.